This TCR beta chain came from a study of T cell responses to AZD1222 COVID-19 vaccine. The study's findings and limits: Baseline seropositivity occurred in only six AZD1222 recipients.

Here immunoSEQ multiplex PCR was the method, and the copy in TCRdb shows in-frame clones only, minus some. The data show 140,000 to 150,000 clones, just over 90% seen once. As for this clone: Its antigen remains unknown.

The origin of this receptor is an adult in good health. This specimen consisted of peripheral blood, obtained on day 0 of AZD1222 vaccination.

CDR3 protein: CAISESGRANTEAFF. The CDR3 DNA is TGTGCCATCAGTGAGTCGGGACGGGCGAACACTGAAGCTTTCTTT. V and J are TRBV10-3 and TRBJ1-1; D may be TRBD1 (5 bases). CDR3 length equals 15 residues. The V gene's germline CDR1 is ENHRY and CDR2 SYGVKD. Trimming took 0 bases from V and 1 from J, leaving 9 bases between them.